This T cell receptor beta chain emerged from a study of regulatory T cells in long-lasting Graves disease. Findings and caveats of the study: Since the sample size was small, accuracy may have been reduced. Whereas about a thousand public clonotypes were shared by new patients, persistent patients shared more, at approximately 2,700. Persistent disease preferred TRBV28, TRBJ1-2 and TRBJ2-5; new disease, TRBV20-1 and TRBJ2-1.

Regarding time point: newly diagnosed GD, antithyroid drugs for less than 3 months. From PBMCs, RNA was extracted and then used to make the TCR library. Through Arm-PCR of CDR3 regions and iRepertoire HTBI primers, TCR beta libraries were built. Original processing notes: Identification yielded 60 or so TRBV and roughly 14 TRBJ segments across samples. MiXCR was run by TCRdb on the multiplex PCR reads, yielding one entry per CDR3 protein. In this record, the V and J calls reflect TCRdb's handling and not the investigators' own analysis. The sample consists of about 440,000 distinct CDR3 sequences, about a sixth of them appearing once. For this clonotype: Its antigen is currently unknown.

The CDR3 covers 12 residues. Trimming left V 8 bases short and J 10 bases short, with 15 bases between. Germline values: CDR1 WSHSY, CDR2 SAAADI. The data were also submitted as part of a second study, on T cells in Graves' hyperthyroidism and ophthalmopathy.

The chain recombines TRBV10-2 with TRBJ2-1; D possibly uses TRBD1 or TRBD2 (5 bases each). The source was peripheral blood mononuclear cells (PBMCs), collected at new diagnosis, from a patient treated with antithyroid drugs. The sequence came from a young woman with Graves disease. The CDR3 coding sequence is TGCGCCAGCCGAACCACTTGGGGGGAGCAGTTCTTC. It encodes CASRTTWGEQFF.